Following are 10 T cell receptor beta chains from one sample sequenced in a study of regulatory T cells in long-lasting Graves disease. CDR3-region Arm-PCR and iRepertoire HTBI primers produced the TCR beta libraries. MiXCR was run by TCRdb on the multiplex PCR reads, yielding one entry per CDR3 protein. The sample yields about 470,000 distinct CDR3 sequences, roughly a fifth seen once. The time point: persistent/refractory GD, antithyroid drugs over 5 years with positive TRAb. TCR sequences were obtained from RNA taken from PBMCs. This specimen was peripheral blood mononuclear cells (PBMCs), taken when the disease was refractory, from a patient treated with antithyroid drugs. The receptor source for this set is a female donor with Graves disease.

CDR3 DNA: TGCGCCAGCAGCCCCAGACCTGACAGGGCGAACACTGAAGCTTTCTTT. The encoded protein is CASSPRPDRANTEAFF. This sequence joins TRBV5-1 and TRBJ1-1; 7 bases match TRBD1. V trimming: 4 bases; J trimming: 1 base; junction bases outside the gene matches: 10. This CDR3 has 16 amino acids. Per the germline V gene, CDR1 is SGHRS and CDR2 is YFSETQ.

In regard to this clonotype: One end of the junction is discordant with germline, which a read error may explain. The CDR3 is CSARVQRHF. The CDR3 DNA is TGCAGTGCTAGAGTCCAGCGGCACTTC. The chain combines TRBV20-1 with TRBJ2-7; tentative D call: TRBD2 (5 bases). Germline V lookup: CDR1 DFQATT, CDR2 SNEGSKA (reference sequence). The CDR3 length is 9 residues.

In the case of this clonotype: This clone may be a read error of a much larger clone one base away. It is likely a read error, because the conserved phenylalanine at the end of the CDR3 is missing. The chain carries TRBV19 and TRBJ1-5; D is possibly TRBD1 (6 bases). The CDR3 has 15 residues. Germline V gene sequence: CDR1 LNHDA, CDR2 SQIVND (reference sequence). Trimming pared 1 base from V and 6 bases from J, leaving 13 bases between. CDR3 bases: TGTGCCAGTAGTATAGGGGACACAACCAGTCAGCCCCAGCATTCT. Amino acid sequence: CASSIGDTTSQPQHS.

Details on this clonotype: A far bigger clonotype differs at one base, so this is likely a read error. The CDR3 sequence: CASSYSYGNTEAFF. The CDR3 DNA is TGTGCCAGCAGTTACTCATACGGGAACACTGAAGCTTTCTTT. The chain uses TRBV6-2 or TRBV6-3 and TRBJ1-1; no clear D. CDR3 length: 14 residues. Trimming took 0 bases from V and 1 from J, leaving 6 bases between them. Per the germline V gene, CDR1 is MNHEY and CDR2 is SVGEGT.

The chain couples TRBV19 to TRBJ2-7, with 7 bases that match TRBD1. Germline V CDR1 and CDR2: LNHDA, SQIVND (reference sequence). This CDR3 region has 18 residues. V gave up 5 bases and J gave up 7 bases; unmatched junction bases: 23. The CDR3 bases are TGTGCCAGTAGTGTTACCGGGACAGCGGTCTCCCTTCCTTTGGAGCAGTACTTC. Translating gives CASSVTGTAVSLPLEQYF.

This clonotype was detected ten times or more. This chain links TRBV12-3 or TRBV12-4 with TRBJ1-2, with TRBD1 identical over 8 bases. Trimming took 4 bases from V and 6 from J; bases not matched to a gene: 7. This CDR3 comprises 14 residues. The chain's CDR3 is CASSWGQDRHGYTF. The CDR3 nucleotides are TGTGCCAGCAGTTGGGGACAGGATCGGCATGGCTACACCTTC.

In its sample, this clonotype was seen a few times. This chain uses TRBV19 with TRBJ2-7; D ambiguous. Germline V CDR1 and CDR2: LNHDA, SQIVND (reference sequence). The V gene lost 3 bases and the J gene lost 5 bases, with 17 bases spanning the gap. The CDR3 loop spans 15 amino acids. CDR3 nucleotide sequence: TGTGCCAGTAGTATCTGGCCTACCGCGGCCGACGAGCAGTACTTC. Its protein product is CASSIWPTAADEQYF.

The chain uses TRBV7-9 and TRBJ1-2; D is undetermined. The germline V gene has CDR1 SEHNR and CDR2 FQNEAQ (reference sequence). V was cut by 3 bases and J by 2 bases, with 16 bases left in between. There are 16 residues in the CDR3. The CDR3 nucleotides read TGTGCCAGCAGCTTTTTCGGCCAGTCAATCAACTATGGCTACACCTTC. Translation gives CASSFFGQSINYGYTF. Full variable domain (remainder filled in from reference TRBV7-9 and TRBJ1-2): DTGVSQNPRHKITKRGQNVTFRCDPISEHNRLYWYRQTLGQGPEFLTYFQNEAQLEKSRLLSDRFSAERPKGSFSTLEIQRTEQGDSAMYLCASSFFGQSINYGYTFGSGTRLTVV.

The chain links TRBV27 to TRBJ2-5; 9 bases are shared with TRBD1. Trimming took 1 base from V and 0 from J; bases not matched to a gene: 6. The CDR3 has 17 amino acids. CDR1 is MNHEY, CDR2 SMNVEV, per germline (reference sequence). The DNA for the CDR3 is TGTGCCAGCAGTTTATTAGGACAGGGGATGTACCAAGAGACCCAGTACTTC. It codes for CASSLLGQGMYQETQYF.

This clonotype was counted only a few times. V is TRBV12-5 and J is TRBJ2-7; D may be TRBD1 (6 bases). This CDR3 has 12 amino acids. The V end was cut by 5 bases, the J end by 3 bases, with 8 bases between. Germline CDR1 reads LGHNT; CDR2 reads FRNRAP. The CDR3 reads CASGRGGYEQYF. The CDR3 nucleotides read TGTGCTAGTGGTAGAGGGGGCTACGAGCAGTACTTC.